This T cell receptor (beta chain) comes out of a study of blood T cell repertoires in COVID-19. About the research overall: From the United States, Italy and Spain came samples of acute and convalescent COVID-19. Sources were T cells, B-cell-depleted T cells, or PBMCs; the material itself was cDNA or gDNA.

Authors' processing steps: Reference gene primer amplification in the assay estimated nucleated cell counts. Sequencing used immunoSEQ multiplex PCR; TCRdb keeps in-frame clones, though not all of them. The D gene and trimming were derived from the DNA, and the V and J assignments and clone size from that table. The sample lists about 160,000 clones, roughly 86% occurring once. The CDR3 has 15 residues. Germline loops: CDR1 SEHNR, CDR2 FQNEAQ (reference sequence). Trimming pared 5 bases from V and 5 bases from J, leaving 16 bases between. The clonotype originates from a man aged 35 to 55 who had recovered from COVID-19. Sequences were obtained from peripheral blood. The V and J genes are TRBV7-9 and TRBJ2-1; D remains ambiguous. CDR3 region: CASSHAAPSNNEQFF. DNA of the CDR3: TGTGCCAGCAGCCATGCGGCCCCCTCTAACAATGAGCAGTTCTTC.